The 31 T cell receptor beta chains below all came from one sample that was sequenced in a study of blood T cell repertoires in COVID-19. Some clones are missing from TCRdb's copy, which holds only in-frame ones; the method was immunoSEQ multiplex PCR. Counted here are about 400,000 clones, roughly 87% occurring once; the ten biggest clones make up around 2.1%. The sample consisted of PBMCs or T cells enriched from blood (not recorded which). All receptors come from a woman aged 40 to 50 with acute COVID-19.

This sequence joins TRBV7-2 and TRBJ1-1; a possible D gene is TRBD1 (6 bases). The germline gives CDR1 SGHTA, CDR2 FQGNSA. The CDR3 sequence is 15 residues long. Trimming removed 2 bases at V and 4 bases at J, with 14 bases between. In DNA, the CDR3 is TGTGCCAGCAGCTTAAACGGGGGGGCGGGCACTGAAGCTTTCTTT. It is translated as CASSLNGGAGTEAFF.

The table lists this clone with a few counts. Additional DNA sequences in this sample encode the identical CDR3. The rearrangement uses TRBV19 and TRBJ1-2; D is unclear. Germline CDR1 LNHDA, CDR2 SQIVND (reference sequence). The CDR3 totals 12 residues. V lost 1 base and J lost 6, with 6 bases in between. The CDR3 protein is CASSIGGNGYTF. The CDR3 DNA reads TGTGCCAGTAGTATAGGAGGGAATGGCTACACCTTC.

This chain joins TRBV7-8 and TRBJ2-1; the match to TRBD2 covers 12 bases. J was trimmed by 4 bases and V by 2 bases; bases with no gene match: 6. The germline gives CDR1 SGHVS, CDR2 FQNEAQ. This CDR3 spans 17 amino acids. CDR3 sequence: CASSLSSGGAAYNEQFF. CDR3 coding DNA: TGTGCCAGCAGCTTATCTAGCGGGGGGGCCGCATACAATGAGCAGTTCTTC.

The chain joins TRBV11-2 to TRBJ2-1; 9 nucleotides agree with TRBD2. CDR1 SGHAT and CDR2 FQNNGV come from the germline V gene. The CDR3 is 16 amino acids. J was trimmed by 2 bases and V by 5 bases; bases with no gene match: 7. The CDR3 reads CASSPRRLAAYNEQFF. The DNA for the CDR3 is TGTGCCAGCAGCCCTCGGCGACTAGCGGCCTACAATGAGCAGTTCTTC.

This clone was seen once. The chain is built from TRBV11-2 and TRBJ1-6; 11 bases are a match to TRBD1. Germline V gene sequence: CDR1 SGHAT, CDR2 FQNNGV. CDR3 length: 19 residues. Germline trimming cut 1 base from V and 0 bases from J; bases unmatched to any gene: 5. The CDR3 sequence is CASSLVGQGAHSYNSPLHF. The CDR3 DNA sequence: TGTGCCAGCAGCTTAGTCGGACAGGGGGCCCACTCCTATAATTCACCCCTCCACTTT.

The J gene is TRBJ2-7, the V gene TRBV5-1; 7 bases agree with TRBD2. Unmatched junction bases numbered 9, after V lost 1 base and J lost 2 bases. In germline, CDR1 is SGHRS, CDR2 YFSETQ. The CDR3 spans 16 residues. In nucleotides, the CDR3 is TGCGCCAGCAGCTTGTGGTTGCGGGGGACCGCCTACGAGCAGTACTTC. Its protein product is CASSLWLRGTAYEQYF.

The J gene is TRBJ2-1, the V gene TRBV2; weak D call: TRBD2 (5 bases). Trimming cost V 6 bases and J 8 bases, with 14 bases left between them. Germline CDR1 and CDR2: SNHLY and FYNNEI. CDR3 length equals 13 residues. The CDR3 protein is CASRADGLDEQFF. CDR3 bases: TGTGCCAGCAGAGCGGACGGTCTCGATGAGCAGTTCTTC.

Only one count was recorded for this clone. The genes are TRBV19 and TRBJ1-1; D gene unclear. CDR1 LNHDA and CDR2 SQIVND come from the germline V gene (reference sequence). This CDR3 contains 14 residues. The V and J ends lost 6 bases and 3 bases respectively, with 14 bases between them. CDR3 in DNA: TGTGCCAGTAGCGGTCTAGAGGGCCACACTGAAGCTTTCTTT. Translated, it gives CASSGLEGHTEAFF.

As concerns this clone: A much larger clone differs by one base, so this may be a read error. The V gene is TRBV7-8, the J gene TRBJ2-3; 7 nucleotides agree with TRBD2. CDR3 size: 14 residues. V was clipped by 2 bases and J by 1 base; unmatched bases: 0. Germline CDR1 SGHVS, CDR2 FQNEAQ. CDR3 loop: CASSLRGGTDTQYF. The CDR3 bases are TGTGCCAGCAGCTTACGGGGGGGCACAGATACGCAGTATTTT.

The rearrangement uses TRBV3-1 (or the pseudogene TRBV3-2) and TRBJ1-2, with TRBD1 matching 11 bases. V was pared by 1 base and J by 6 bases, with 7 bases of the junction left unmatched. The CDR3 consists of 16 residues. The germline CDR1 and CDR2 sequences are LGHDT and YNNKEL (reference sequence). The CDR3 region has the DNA TGTGCCAGCAGCCAAGGAGGGACAGGGGGTGTGGATGGCTACACCTTC. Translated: CASSQGGTGGVDGYTF.

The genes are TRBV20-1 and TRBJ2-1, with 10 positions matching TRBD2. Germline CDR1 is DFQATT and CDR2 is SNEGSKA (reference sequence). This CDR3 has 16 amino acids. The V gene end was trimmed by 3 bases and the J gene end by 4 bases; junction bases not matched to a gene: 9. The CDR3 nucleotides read TGCAGTGCTAGTTCGGCTCTAGCGGGGGAATACAATGAGCAGTTCTTC. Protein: CSASSALAGEYNEQFF.

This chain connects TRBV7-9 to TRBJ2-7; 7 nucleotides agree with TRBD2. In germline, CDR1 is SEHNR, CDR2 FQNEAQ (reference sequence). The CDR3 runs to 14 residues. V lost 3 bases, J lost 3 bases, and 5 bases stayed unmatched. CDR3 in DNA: TGTGCCAGCAGCTTTGCGGGGGAGCTCTACGAGCAGTACTTC. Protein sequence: CASSFAGELYEQYF.

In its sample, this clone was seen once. The CDR3 region is CSVRTSGGVGDEQFF. In DNA form, the CDR3 reads TGCAGCGTCCGCACTAGCGGGGGAGTCGGGGATGAGCAGTTCTTC. V gene TRBV29-1 combines with J gene TRBJ2-1, with 11 bases matching TRBD2. V dropped 6 bases and J dropped 8; count of bases not matched to a gene: 12. CDR3 size: 15 residues. Germline CDR1 is SQVTM and CDR2 is ANQGSEA.

CDR3 protein: CATGTGGASNEKLFF. The CDR3 DNA reads TGTGCCACCGGGACAGGGGGCGCATCCAATGAAAAACTGTTTTTT. The rearrangement links TRBV2 to TRBJ1-4, with 12 positions matching TRBD1. With 10 bases clipped from V and 5 bases from J, the junction kept 8 bases outside the gene matches. CDR1 is SNHLY, CDR2 FYNNEI, per germline. CDR3 size: 15 residues.

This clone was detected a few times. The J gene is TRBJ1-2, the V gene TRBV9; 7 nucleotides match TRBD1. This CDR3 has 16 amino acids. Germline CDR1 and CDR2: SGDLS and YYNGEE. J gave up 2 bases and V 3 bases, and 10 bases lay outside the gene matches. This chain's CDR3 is CASSETPTGLNYGYTF. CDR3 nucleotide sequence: TGTGCCAGCAGCGAGACTCCGACAGGGTTAAACTATGGCTACACCTTC.

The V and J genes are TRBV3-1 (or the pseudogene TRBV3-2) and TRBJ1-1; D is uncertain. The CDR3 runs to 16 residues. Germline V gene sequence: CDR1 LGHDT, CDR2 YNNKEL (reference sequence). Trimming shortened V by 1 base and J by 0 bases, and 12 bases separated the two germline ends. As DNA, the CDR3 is TGTGCCAGCAGCCAAGGCCCAGGATGGATGAACACTGAAGCTTTCTTT. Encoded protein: CASSQGPGWMNTEAFF.

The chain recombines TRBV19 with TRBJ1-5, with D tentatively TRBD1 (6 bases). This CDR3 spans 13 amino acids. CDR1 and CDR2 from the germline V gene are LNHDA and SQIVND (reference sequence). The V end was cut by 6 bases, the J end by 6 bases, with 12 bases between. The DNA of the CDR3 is TGTGCCAGTAGCGCAGGGGTAGGTCAGCCCCAGCATTTT. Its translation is CASSAGVGQPQHF.

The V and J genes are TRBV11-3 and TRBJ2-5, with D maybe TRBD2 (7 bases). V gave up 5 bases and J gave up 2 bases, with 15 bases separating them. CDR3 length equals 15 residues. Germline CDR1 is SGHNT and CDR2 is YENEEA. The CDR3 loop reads CASSRGRGPQETQYF. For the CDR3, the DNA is TGTGCCAGCAGCAGGGGGAGGGGCCCTCAAGAGACCCAGTACTTC. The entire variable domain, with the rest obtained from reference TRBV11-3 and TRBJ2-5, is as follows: EAGVVQSPRYKIIEKKQPVAFWCNPISGHNTLYWYLQNLGQGPELLIRYENEEAVDDSQLPKDRFSAERLKGVDSTLKIQPAELGDSAVYLCASSRGRGPQETQYFGPGTRLLVL.

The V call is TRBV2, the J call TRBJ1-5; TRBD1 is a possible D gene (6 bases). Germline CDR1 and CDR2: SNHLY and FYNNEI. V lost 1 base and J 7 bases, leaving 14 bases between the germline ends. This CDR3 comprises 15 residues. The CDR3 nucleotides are TGTGCCAGCAGTGAAGTTCGGGGGGCAGGACAGCCCCAGCATTTT. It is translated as CASSEVRGAGQPQHF.

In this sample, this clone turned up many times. The CDR3 DNA reads as TGTGCCAGCAGTACGTCTAACTCCTACGAGCAGTACTTC. Translated, it gives CASSTSNSYEQYF. This chain connects TRBV12-3 or TRBV12-4 to TRBJ2-7; D gene ambiguous. CDR3 length equals 13 residues. The V end lost 5 bases, the J end lost 0 bases, and 8 bases lay between the germline ends.

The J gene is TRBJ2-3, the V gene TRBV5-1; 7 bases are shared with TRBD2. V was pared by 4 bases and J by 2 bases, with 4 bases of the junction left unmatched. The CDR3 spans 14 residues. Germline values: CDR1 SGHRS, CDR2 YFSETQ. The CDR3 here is CASSASGVTDTQYF. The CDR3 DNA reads TGCGCCAGCAGCGCAAGCGGGGTCACAGATACGCAGTATTTT.

DNA of the CDR3: TGTGCCAGCAGGATGGAGGTAGCCGGAAACACCATATATTTT. It specifies CASRMEVAGNTIYF. V and J are TRBV2 and TRBJ1-3; D is unclear. Germline values: CDR1 SNHLY, CDR2 FYNNEI. The CDR3 runs 14 residues. V lost 6 bases, J lost 4 bases, and 13 bases lay in between.

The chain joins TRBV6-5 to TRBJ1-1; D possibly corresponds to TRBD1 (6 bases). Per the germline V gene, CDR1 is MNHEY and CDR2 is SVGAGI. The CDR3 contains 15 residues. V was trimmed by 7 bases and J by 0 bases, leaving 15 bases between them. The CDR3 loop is CASIQSTGMNTEAFF. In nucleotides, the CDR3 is TGTGCCAGCATACAGAGCACAGGGATGAACACTGAAGCTTTCTTT.

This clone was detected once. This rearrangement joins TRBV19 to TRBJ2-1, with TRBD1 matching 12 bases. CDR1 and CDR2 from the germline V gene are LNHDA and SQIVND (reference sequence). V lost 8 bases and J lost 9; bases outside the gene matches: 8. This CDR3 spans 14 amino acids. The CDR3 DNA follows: TGTGCCAGTGGCCCGGGACAGGGGGCCGGTGAGCAGTTCTTC. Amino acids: CASGPGQGAGEQFF.

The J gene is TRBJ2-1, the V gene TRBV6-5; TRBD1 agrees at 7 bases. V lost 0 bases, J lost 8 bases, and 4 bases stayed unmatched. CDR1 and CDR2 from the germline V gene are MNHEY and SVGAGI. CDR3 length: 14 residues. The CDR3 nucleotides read TGTGCCAGCAGTTACTCGAGGGGGCTAGATGAGCAGTTCTTC. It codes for CASSYSRGLDEQFF.

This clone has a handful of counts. The CDR3, as DNA: TGTGCCAGCAGCTTTACAGGGGATTCACCCCTCCACTTT. Protein sequence: CASSFTGDSPLHF. V is TRBV5-4 and J is TRBJ1-6, with TRBD1 matching over 7 bases. Germline values: CDR1 SGHNT, CDR2 YYREEE (reference sequence). The CDR3 totals 13 residues. With V trimmed by 2 bases and J by 8 bases, 1 base remained unmatched.

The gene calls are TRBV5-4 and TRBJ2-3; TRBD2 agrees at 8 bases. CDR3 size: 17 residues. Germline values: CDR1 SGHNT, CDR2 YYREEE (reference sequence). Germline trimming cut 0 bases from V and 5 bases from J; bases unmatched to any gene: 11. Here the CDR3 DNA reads TGTGCCAGCAGCTTGGCCAGGTACGGGGGGGCCGGAGATACGCAGTATTTT. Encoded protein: CASSLARYGGAGDTQYF.

This CDR3 is CASSPPPGAGYNSPLHF. CDR3 sequence (DNA): TGTGCCAGCAGCCCCCCTCCAGGGGCCGGCTATAATTCACCCCTCCACTTT. The rearrangement links TRBV7-9 to TRBJ1-6, with D perhaps matching TRBD1 (6 bases). The V end lost 5 bases, the J end lost 3 bases, and 17 bases lay between the germline ends. The CDR3 is 17 residues long. Germline CDR1 is SEHNR and CDR2 is FQNEAQ (reference sequence).

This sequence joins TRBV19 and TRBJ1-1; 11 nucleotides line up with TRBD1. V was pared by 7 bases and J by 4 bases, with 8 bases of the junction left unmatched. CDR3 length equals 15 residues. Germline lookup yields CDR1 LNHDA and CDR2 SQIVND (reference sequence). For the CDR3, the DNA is TGTGCCAGTATCAGGACAGGGGGCGCTTCCACTGAAGCTTTCTTT. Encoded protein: CASIRTGGASTEAFF.

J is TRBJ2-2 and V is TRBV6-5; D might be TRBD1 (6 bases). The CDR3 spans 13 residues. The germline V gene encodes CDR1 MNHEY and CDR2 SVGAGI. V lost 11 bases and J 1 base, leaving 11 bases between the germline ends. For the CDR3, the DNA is TGTGCCGCCAAAGGGGGGAACACCGGGGAGCTGTTTTTT. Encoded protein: CAAKGGNTGELFF.

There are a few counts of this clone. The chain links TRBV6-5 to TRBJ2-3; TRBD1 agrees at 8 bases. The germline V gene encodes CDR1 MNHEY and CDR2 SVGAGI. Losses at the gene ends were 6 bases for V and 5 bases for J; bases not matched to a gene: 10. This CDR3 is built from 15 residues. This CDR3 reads CASRSFRGREDTQYF. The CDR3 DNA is TGTGCCAGCAGATCTTTCAGGGGGCGCGAAGATACGCAGTATTTT.